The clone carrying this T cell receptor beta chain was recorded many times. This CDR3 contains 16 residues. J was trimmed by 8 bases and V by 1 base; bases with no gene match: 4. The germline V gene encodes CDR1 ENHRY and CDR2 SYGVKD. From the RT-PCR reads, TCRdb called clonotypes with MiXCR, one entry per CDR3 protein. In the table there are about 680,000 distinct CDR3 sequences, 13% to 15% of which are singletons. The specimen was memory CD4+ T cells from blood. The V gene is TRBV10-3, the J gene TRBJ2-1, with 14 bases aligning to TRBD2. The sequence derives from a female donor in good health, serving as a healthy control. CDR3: CAISELGTSGSYEQFF. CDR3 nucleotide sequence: TGTGCCATCAGTGAGTTGGGGACTAGCGGGAGTTATGAGCAGTTCTTC.